These T cell receptor beta chains were read from a single sample in a study of early T cells in non-severe SARS-CoV-2 infection. TCRdb passed the 5' RACE reads through MiXCR, listing each CDR3 protein once. The sample carries about 57,000 distinct CDR3 sequences, more than 8.5% recorded once. Sequencing input: whole blood. These receptors were collected from an adult who was a healthcare worker with PCR-confirmed SARS-CoV-2 infection or an uninfected control (not recorded which). The CDR3 runs from the conserved cysteine through the conserved F or W. D genes are given only for firm matches. Clone size is shown for a subset of rows, as once, few, many or a class of expanded clone.

d_call: TRBD1
j_call: TRBJ1-2
v_call: TRBV25-1
clone_size: many
cdr3_aa: CASSEYRGYGYTF
cdr3_nt: TGTGCCAGCAGTGAGTACAGGGGGTATGGCTACACCTTC

d_call: -
j_call: TRBJ1-5
v_call: TRBV12-3/TRBV12-4
clone_size: many
cdr3_aa: CASKMGVYGPQHF
cdr3_nt: TGTGCCAGCAAGATGGGAGTTTACGGGCCCCAGCATTTT

d_call: TRBD2
j_call: TRBJ2-5
v_call: TRBV30
clone_size: few
cdr3_aa: CAWSVLAGLETQYF
cdr3_nt: TGTGCCTGGAGTGTCCTAGCGGGACTCGAGACCCAGTACTTC

d_call: -
j_call: TRBJ2-1
v_call: TRBV6-4
clone_size: many
cdr3_aa: CASSELPYNEQFF
cdr3_nt: TGTGCCAGCAGTGAATTACCCTACAATGAGCAGTTCTTC

d_call: -
j_call: TRBJ2-3
v_call: TRBV29-1
clone_size: few
cdr3_aa: CSYRQVGGDTQYF
cdr3_nt: TGCAGCTATCGACAGGTCGGCGGGGATACGCAGTATTTT

d_call: -
j_call: TRBJ1-3
v_call: TRBV25-1
clone_size: -
cdr3_aa: CASSGGNTIYF
cdr3_nt: TGTGCCAGCAGCGGGGGAAACACCATATATTTT

d_call: TRBD2
j_call: TRBJ2-4
v_call: TRBV6-1
clone_size: -
cdr3_aa: CATRAGGGQNIQYF
cdr3_nt: TGTGCCACAAGAGCGGGAGGGGGGCAAAACATTCAGTACTTC

d_call: -
j_call: TRBJ1-1
v_call: TRBV29-1
clone_size: many
cdr3_aa: CSTARDNTEAFF
cdr3_nt: TGCAGCACCGCCAGGGACAACACTGAAGCTTTCTTT

d_call: -
j_call: TRBJ2-7
v_call: TRBV24-1
clone_size: -
cdr3_aa: CATSDSQEGEQYF
cdr3_nt: TGTGCCACCAGTGATTCGCAAGAGGGTGAGCAGTACTTC

d_call: -
j_call: TRBJ2-1
v_call: TRBV29-1
clone_size: few
cdr3_aa: CSGQVNEQFF
cdr3_nt: TGCAGCGGTCAGGTGAATGAGCAGTTCTTC

d_call: TRBD1
j_call: TRBJ1-6
v_call: TRBV7-2
clone_size: many
cdr3_aa: CASSLGRQGTLHF
cdr3_nt: TGTGCCAGCAGCTTAGGGCGACAGGGGACCCTCCACTTT

d_call: -
j_call: TRBJ2-1
v_call: TRBV20-1
clone_size: -
cdr3_aa: CSARGAGSYNEQFF
cdr3_nt: TGCAGTGCTAGGGGGGCGGGGAGCTACAATGAGCAGTTCTTC

d_call: -
j_call: TRBJ2-2
v_call: TRBV7-9
clone_size: many
cdr3_aa: CASSLGRRGTNTGELFF
cdr3_nt: TGTGCCAGCAGCTTAGGACGAAGAGGGACGAACACCGGGGAGCTGTTTTTT

d_call: -
j_call: TRBJ1-6
v_call: TRBV11-2
clone_size: -
cdr3_aa: CASSLARPQVSPLHF
cdr3_nt: TGTGCCAGCAGCTTAGCCCGCCCTCAGGTTTCACCCCTCCACTTT

d_call: -
j_call: TRBJ2-5
v_call: TRBV20-1
clone_size: few
cdr3_aa: CSGKRSGGQETQYF
cdr3_nt: TGCAGTGGCAAGAGGAGCGGAGGTCAAGAGACCCAGTACTTC